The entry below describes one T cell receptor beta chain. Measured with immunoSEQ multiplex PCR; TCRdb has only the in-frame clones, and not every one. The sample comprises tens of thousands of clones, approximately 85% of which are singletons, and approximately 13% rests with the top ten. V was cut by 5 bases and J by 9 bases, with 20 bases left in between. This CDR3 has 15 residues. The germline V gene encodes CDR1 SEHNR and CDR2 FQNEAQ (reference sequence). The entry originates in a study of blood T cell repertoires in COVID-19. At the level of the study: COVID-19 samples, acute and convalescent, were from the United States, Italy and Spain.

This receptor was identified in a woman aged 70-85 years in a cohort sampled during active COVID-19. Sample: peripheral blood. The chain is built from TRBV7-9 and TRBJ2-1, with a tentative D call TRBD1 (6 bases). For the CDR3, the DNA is TGTGCCAGCAGCCCCCCCTTACAGGGCTACGGTGAGCAGTTCTTC. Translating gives CASSPPLQGYGEQFF.